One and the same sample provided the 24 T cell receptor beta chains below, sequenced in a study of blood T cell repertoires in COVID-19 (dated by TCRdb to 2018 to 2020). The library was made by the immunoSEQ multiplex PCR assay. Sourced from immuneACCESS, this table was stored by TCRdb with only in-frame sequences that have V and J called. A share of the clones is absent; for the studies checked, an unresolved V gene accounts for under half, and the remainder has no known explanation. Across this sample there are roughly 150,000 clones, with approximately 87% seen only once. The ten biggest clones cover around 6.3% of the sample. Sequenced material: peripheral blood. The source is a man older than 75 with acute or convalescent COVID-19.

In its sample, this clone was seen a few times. CDR3 sequence: CASSPPWATDTQYF. The CDR3 DNA is TGTGCCAGCAGCCCCCCGTGGGCCACAGATACGCAGTATTTT. The V and J genes are TRBV16 and TRBJ2-3; D is uncertain. With 4 bases removed from V and 2 bases from J, the gap between germline ends came to 10 bases. The CDR3 is made up of 14 amino acids. The germline gives CDR1 KGHSY, CDR2 FQNENV.

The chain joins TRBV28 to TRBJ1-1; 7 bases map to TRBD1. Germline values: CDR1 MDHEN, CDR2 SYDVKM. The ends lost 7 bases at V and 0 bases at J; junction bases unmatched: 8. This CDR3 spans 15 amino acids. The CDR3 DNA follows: TGTGCCAGCAACTCCTCCGGGACAGTGAACACTGAAGCTTTCTTT. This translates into CASNSSGTVNTEAFF.

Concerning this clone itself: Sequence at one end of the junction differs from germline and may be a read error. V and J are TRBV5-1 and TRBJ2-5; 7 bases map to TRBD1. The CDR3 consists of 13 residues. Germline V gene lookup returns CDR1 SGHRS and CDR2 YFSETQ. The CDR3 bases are TGCGCCAGCAAGACAGGGACCGCAGAGGCCCAGTACTTC. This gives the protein CASKTGTAEAQYF.

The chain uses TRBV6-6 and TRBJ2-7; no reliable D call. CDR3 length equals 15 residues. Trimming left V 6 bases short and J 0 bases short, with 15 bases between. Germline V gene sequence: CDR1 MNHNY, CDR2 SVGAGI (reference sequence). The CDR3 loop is CASRLTGSGSYEQYF. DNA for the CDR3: TGTGCCAGCAGATTAACCGGGTCCGGCTCCTACGAGCAGTACTTC.

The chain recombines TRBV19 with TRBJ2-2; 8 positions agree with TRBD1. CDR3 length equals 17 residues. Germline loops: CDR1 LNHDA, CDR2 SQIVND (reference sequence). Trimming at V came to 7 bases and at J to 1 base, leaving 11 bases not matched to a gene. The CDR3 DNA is TGTGCCAGTACCCAAATCACGGGACAGGTGAACACCGGGGAGCTGTTTTTT. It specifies CASTQITGQVNTGELFF.

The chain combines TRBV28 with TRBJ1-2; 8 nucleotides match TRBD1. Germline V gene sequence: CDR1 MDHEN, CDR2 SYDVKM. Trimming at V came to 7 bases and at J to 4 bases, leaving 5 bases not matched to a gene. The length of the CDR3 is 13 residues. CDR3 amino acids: CASTKTGVYGYTF. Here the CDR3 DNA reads TGTGCCAGCACCAAGACAGGGGTCTATGGCTACACCTTC.

This chain's CDR3 is CASSATLFRVRDQPQHF. CDR3 nucleotides: TGTGCCAGCAGTGCAACTCTTTTCAGGGTCAGAGATCAGCCCCAGCATTTT. The chain has TRBV6-1 and TRBJ1-5; D is perhaps TRBD1 (5 bases). The CDR3 extends over 17 amino acids. The germline V gene has CDR1 MNHNS and CDR2 SASEGT. Deletions cut 4 bases from V and 5 bases from J, with 21 bases between.

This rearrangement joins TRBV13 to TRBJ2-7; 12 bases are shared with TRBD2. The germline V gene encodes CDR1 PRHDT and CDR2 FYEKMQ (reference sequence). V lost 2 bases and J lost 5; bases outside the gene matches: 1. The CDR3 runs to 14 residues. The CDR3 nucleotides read TGTGCCAGCAGCTTAAGGACTAGCGGGAACGAGCAGTACTTC. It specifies CASSLRTSGNEQYF.

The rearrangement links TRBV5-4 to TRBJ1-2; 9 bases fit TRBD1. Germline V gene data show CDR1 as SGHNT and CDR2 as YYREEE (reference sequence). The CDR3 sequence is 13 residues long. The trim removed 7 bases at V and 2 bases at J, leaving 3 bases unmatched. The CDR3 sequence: CASGGQGNYGYTF. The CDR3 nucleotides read TGTGCCAGCGGAGGACAGGGGAACTATGGCTACACCTTC.

The CDR3 loop is CASRSTSGRKNEQFF. The CDR3 coding sequence is TGTGCCAGCAGGTCTACTAGCGGGAGAAAGAATGAGCAGTTCTTC. V and J are TRBV5-4 and TRBJ2-1, with 11 bases that match TRBD2. CDR3 length: 15 amino acids. Germline V gene lookup returns CDR1 SGHNT and CDR2 YYREEE (reference sequence). V lost 5 bases to trimming and J lost 7 bases; unmatched junction nucleotides: 8. The full variable domain, completed using reference TRBV5-4 and TRBJ2-1, is ETGVTQSPTHLIKTRGQQVTLRCSSQSGHNTVSWYQQALGQGPQFIFQYYREEENGRGNFPPRFSGLQFPNYSSELNVNALELDDSALYLCASRSTSGRKNEQFFGPGTRLTVL.

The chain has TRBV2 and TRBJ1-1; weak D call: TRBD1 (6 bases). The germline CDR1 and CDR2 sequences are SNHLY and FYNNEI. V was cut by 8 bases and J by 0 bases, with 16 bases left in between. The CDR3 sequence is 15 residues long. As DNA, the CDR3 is TGTGCCAGCCAGCTACAGGGAGGGCTGAACACTGAAGCTTTCTTT. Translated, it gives CASQLQGGLNTEAFF.

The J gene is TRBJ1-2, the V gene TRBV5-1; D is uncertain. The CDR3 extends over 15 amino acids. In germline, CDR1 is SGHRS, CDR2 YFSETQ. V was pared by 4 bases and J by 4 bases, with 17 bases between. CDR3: CASSNLPQNFYGYTF. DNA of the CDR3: TGCGCCAGCAGCAACCTTCCCCAGAATTTCTATGGCTACACCTTC.

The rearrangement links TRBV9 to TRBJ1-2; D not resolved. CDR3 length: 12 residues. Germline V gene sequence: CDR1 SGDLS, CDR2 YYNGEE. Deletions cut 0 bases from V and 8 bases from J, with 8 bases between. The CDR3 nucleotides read TGTGCCAGCAGCGTAGAACCTAGAGGCTACACCTTC. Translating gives CASSVEPRGYTF.

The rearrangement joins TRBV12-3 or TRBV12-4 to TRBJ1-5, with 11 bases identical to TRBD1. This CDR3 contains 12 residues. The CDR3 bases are TGTGCGTCGGGACAGGGGGATCAGCCCCAGCATTTT. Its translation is CASGQGDQPQHF.

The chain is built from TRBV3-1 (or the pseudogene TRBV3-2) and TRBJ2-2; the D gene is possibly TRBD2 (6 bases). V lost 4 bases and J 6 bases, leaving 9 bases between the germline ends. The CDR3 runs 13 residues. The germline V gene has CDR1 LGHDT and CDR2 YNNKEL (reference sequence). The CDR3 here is CASSRDFSGELFF. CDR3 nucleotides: TGTGCCAGCAGCCGGGACTTCTCCGGGGAGCTGTTTTTT.

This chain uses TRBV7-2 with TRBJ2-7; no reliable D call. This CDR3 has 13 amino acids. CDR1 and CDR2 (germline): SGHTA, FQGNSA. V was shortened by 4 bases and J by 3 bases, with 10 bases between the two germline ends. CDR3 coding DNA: TGTGCCAGCAGCTCACTTTCAGGCTACGAGCAGTACTTC. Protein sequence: CASSSLSGYEQYF.

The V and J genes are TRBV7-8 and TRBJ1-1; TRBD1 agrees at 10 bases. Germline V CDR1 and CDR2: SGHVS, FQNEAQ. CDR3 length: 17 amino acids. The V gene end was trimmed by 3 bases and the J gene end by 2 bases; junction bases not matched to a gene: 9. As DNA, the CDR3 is TGTGCCAGCAGCTTCTTCCGCCCGACAGGGGGCAACACTGAAGCTTTCTTT. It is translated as CASSFFRPTGGNTEAFF.

The CDR3 sequence is CASRSGNSYNEQFF. CDR3 sequence (DNA): TGCGCCAGCAGAAGCGGTAATTCCTACAATGAGCAGTTCTTC. V and J are TRBV5-1 and TRBJ2-1; D is possibly TRBD2 (5 bases). The CDR3 covers 14 residues. The ends were cut back, 5 bases at V and 1 base at J, with 10 bases in the middle. Germline lookup yields CDR1 SGHRS and CDR2 YFSETQ.

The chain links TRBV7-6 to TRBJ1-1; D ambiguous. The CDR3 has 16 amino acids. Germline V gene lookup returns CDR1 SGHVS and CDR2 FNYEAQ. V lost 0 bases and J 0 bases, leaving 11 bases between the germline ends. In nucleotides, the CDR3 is TGTGCCAGCAGCTTAGCCCGGAGGGAGGTGAACACTGAAGCTTTCTTT. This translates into CASSLARREVNTEAFF.

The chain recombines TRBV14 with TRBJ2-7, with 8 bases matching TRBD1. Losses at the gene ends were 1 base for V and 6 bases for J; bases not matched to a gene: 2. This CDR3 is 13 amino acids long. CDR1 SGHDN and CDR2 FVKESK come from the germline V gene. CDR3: CASSQVDRGEQYF. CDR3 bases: TGTGCCAGCAGCCAAGTCGACAGGGGCGAGCAGTACTTC. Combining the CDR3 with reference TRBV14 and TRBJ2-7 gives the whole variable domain EAGVTQFPSHSVIEKGQTVTLRCDPISGHDNLYWYRRVMGKEIKFLLHFVKESKQDESGMPNNRFLAERTGGTYSTLKVQPAELEDSGVYFCASSQVDRGEQYFGPGTRLTVT.

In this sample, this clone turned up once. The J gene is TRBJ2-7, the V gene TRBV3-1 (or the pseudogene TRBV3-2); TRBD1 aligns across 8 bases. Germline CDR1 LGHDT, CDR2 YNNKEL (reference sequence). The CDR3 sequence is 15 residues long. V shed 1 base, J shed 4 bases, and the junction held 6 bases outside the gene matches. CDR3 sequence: CASSQGQGAQYEQYF. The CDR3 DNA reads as TGTGCCAGCAGCCAAGGGCAGGGGGCGCAATACGAGCAGTACTTC.

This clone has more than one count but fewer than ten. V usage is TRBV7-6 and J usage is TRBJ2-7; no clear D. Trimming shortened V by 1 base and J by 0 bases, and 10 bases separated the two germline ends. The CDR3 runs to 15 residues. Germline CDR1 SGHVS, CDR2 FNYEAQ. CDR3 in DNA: TGTGCCAGCAGCTTAGTACAGCAAAGCTCCTACGAGCAGTACTTC. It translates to CASSLVQQSSYEQYF.

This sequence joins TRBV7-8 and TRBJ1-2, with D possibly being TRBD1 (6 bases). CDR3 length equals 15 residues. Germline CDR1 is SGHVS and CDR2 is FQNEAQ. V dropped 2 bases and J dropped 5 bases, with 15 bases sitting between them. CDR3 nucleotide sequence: TGTGCCAGCAGCTTAAGTTTCGGGACAACTTATGGCTACACCTTC. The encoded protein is CASSLSFGTTYGYTF.

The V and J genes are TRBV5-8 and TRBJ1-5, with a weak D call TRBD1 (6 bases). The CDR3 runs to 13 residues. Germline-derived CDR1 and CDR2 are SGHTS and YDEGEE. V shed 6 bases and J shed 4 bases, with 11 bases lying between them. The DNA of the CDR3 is TGTGCCAGCAACAGACAGGAGAATCAGCCCCAGCATTTT. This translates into CASNRQENQPQHF.